This T cell receptor beta chain was sequenced for a study of Ad26.COV2.S vaccination and SARS-CoV-2 variants. Turning to the study itself: Trial arm assignment for the donor was COV1001 Ad26.COV2.S. Once, or twice with 56 days between doses, Ad26.COV2.S was given intramuscularly.

The protocol was immunoSEQ multiplex PCR, while the TCRdb copy is restricted to in-frame clones and leaves out a portion. The sample contains roughly 500,000 clones, around 90% of which appear only once. Treatment meaning: some 20 received Ad26.COV2.S at low or high dose, single or two shots; about 5 received placebo; per-sample allocation not given. Each sample was drawn 63 days after the first injection (of vaccine or placebo). Germline CDR1 is KGHDR and CDR2 is SFDVKD. The CDR3 sequence is 15 residues long. V was clipped by 3 bases and J by 2 bases; unmatched bases: 0. The chain has TRBV24-1 and TRBJ2-6; 7 positions match TRBD1. The clonotype originates from a person between 18 and 60 years old who received the Ad26.COV2.S COVID-19 vaccine or a placebo. The sequences come from peripheral blood, collected in a trial of Ad26.COV2.S vaccine versus placebo. CDR3 residues: CATSDTGAGANVLTF. In DNA, the CDR3 is TGTGCCACCAGTGATACAGGGGCTGGGGCCAACGTCCTGACTTTC.